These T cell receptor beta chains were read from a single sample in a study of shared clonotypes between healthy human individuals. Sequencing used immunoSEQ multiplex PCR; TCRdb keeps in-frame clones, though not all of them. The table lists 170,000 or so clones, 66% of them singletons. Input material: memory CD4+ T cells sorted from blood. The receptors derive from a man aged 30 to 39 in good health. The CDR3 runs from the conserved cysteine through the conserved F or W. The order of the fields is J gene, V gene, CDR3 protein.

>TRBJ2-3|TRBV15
CATSREGGSTDTQYF
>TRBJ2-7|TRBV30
CAWSYRKNEQYF
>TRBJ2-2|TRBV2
CASRGSGARQTGELFF
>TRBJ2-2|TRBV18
CASSPPNRQNTGELFF
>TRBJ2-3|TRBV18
CASSRDLNTDTQYF
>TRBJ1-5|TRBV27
CASGAGSPLRNQPQHF
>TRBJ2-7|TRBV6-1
CASGRDSSYEQYF
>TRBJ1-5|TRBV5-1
CASSLTPILTGQPQHF
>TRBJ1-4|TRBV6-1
CASSEAVPGQGWVEKLFF
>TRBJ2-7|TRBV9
CASSGHGLAGEEQYF
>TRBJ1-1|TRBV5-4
CASSEDRAEAFF
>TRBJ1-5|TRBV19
CASSIDHTQPQHF
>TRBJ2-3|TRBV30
CAWRGVDYGSGIRDTQYF
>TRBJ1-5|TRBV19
CASSKDRMNQPQHF
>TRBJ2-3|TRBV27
CASSELAYTDTQYF
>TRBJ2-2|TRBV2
CASLPTVNTGELFF
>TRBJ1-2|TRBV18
CASSRGSFGNYGYTF
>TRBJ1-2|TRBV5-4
CASSSLARAEGYTF
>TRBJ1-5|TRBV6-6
CASSYPQGQNQPQHF
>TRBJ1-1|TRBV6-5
CATITHGGAFF
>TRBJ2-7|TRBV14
CASSLLAGLSEQYF
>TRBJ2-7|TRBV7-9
CASSLALAESEQYF
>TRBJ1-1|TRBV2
CATNSPGPVEAFF
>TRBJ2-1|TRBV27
CASSSSYREGEQFF
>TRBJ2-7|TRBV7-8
CASSHSVGEQYF
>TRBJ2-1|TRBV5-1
CASSVGFRNEQFF
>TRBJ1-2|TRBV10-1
CARMDPGGGYTF
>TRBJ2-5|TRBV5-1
CASSAYTQETQYF
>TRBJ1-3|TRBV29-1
CSVRSSGNTIYF
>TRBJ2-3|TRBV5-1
CASSLSGYPTDTQYF
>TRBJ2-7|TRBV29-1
CSAWSNEQYF
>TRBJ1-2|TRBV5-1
CASSPGPGTGGYTF
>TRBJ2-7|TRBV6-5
CASSSGGDIPYEQYF
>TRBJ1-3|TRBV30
CAWSWGDRGYSGNTIYF
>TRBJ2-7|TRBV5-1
CASSSGTPSYEQYF
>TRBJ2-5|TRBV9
CASSPGTGTVNRGETQYF
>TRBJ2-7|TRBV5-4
CASSSGSHSSYEQYF
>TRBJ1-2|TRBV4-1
CASSRMDRPDYGYTF
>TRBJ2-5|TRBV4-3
CASSHSMRETQYF
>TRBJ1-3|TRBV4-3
CASSQAQQNTIYF
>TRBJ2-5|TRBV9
CASSLGLAEIQETQYF
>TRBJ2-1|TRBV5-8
CASSPERTELVLFF
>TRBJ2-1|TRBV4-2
CASSPVGQAGAPDTEQFF
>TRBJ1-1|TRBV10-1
CASSRDRGRGTEAFF
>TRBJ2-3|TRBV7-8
CASSYFNSITDTQYF
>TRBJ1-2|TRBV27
CATKKGRGDGYTF
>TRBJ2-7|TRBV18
CASSPGLAGSYEQYF
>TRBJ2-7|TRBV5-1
CASSLGADPLTDEQYF
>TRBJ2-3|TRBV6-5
CASTRADTQYF
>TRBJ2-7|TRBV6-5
CASSYFEGLGYEQYF
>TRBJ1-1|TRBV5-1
CASSLAGGAEAFF
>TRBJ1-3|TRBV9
CASSRDASSGNTIYF
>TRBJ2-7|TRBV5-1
CASSLGSLGGEQYF
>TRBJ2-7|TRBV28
CASTPPGAKSYEQYF
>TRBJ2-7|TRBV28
CASSNFKSGRTKYF
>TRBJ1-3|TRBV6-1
CASSEVTRSGNTIYF
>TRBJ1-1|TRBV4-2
CASSQEHRGTEAFF
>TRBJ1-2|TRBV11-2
CASTSENYGYTF